These T cell receptor beta chains were read from a single sample in a study of human T cells and chemical hapten exposure. TCRdb fed the RACE reads into MiXCR, producing one record per CDR3 protein. The repertoire holds roughly 200,000 distinct CDR3 sequences, with around 20% as singletons. The sample here was whole blood, taken in connection with sensitization to the hapten diphenylcyclopropenone (DPC). These receptors all come from a woman in her forties or fifties with alopecia areata. Some clones in this sample may be carry-over from other donors' samples. The CDR3 runs from the conserved cysteine through the conserved F or W. D genes are given only for firm matches. Expanded clones are given a class, and other clones once, few, many or no size at all.

v_call,j_call,d_call,clone_size,cdr3_aa,cdr3_nt
TRBV12-3/TRBV12-4,TRBJ2-6,.,.,CASSLRGAGANVLTF,TGTGCCAGCAGTTTGCGGGGAGCTGGGGCCAACGTCCTGACTTTC
TRBV7-2,TRBJ2-5,TRBD2,.,CASSLIGTSVQETQYF,TGTGCCAGCAGCTTAATTGGGACTAGCGTCCAAGAGACCCAGTACTTC
TRBV20-1,TRBJ2-1,.,.,CSPLQRTINEQFF,TGCAGTCCCCTCCAGCGGACCATCAATGAGCAGTTCTTC
TRBV7-2,TRBJ2-7,TRBD2,few,CASSLGPTSGSGSF,TGTGCCAGCAGCTTAGGCCCGACTAGCGGGAGCGGGAGTTTC
TRBV7-9,TRBJ1-2,TRBD1,few,CASSRDRGWAYGYTF,TGTGCCAGCAGCAGGGACAGGGGCTGGGCCTATGGCTACACCTTC
TRBV18,TRBJ2-7,.,many,CASSPTGYEQYF,TGTGCCAGCTCACCTACAGGGTACGAGCAGTACTTC
TRBV12-3/TRBV12-4,TRBJ1-6,TRBD1,few,CASSDRGYRNSPLHF,TGTGCCAGCTCTGACAGGGGATATCGTAATTCACCCCTCCACTTT
TRBV9,TRBJ1-2,.,few,CASSTRTGPRGYTF,TGTGCCAGCAGCACCCGGACCGGGCCAAGGGGCTACACCTTC
TRBV11-2,TRBJ2-7,.,many,CASKGRSYEQYF,TGTGCCAGCAAGGGTCGGTCCTACGAGCAGTACTTC
TRBV6-5,TRBJ1-4,.,.,CASSSQGIATNEKLFF,TGTGCCAGCAGTTCCCAGGGCATTGCAACTAATGAAAAACTGTTTTTT
TRBV29-1,TRBJ2-1,.,.,CSVDRGVYNEQFF,TGCAGCGTTGATCGCGGAGTGTACAATGAGCAGTTCTTC
TRBV15,TRBJ2-5,TRBD2,.,CATSRDQGLVAKTQYF,TGTGCCACCAGCAGAGATCAGGGACTAGTGGCGAAGACCCAGTACTTC
TRBV6-5,TRBJ1-6,.,many,CASSSNRVYNSPLHF,TGTGCCAGCAGTTCCAACAGGGTCTATAATTCACCCCTCCACTTT
TRBV20-1,TRBJ1-2,.,few,CSASESWAYGYTF,TGCAGTGCTAGTGAGTCCTGGGCCTATGGCTACACCTTC
TRBV24-1,TRBJ1-2,.,.,CATSDLVGGYTF,TGTGCCACCAGTGATTTGGTTGGTGGCTACACCTTC
TRBV5-1,TRBJ2-5,TRBD2,once,CASSSLAGVQETQYF,TGCGCCAGCAGCTCCCTAGCGGGCGTTCAAGAGACCCAGTACTTC
TRBV28,TRBJ1-1,.,few,CASSLYATEAFF,TGTGCCAGCAGTTTATATGCCACTGAAGCTTTCTTT
TRBV24-1,TRBJ2-3,.,.,CATSEVATDTQYF,TGTGCCACCAGTGAGGTAGCCACAGATACGCAGTATTTT
TRBV7-9,TRBJ1-1,TRBD1,.,CASSLPGTGDTEAFF,TGTGCCAGCAGCTTGCCCGGGACAGGGGATACTGAAGCTTTCTTT
TRBV29-1,TRBJ2-1,TRBD2,.,CSVTGLAGPYEQFF,TGCAGCGTTACGGGACTAGCGGGGCCCTATGAGCAGTTCTTC
TRBV9,TRBJ2-1,TRBD2,.,CASSVGASGSEEQFF,TGTGCCAGCAGCGTCGGGGCTAGCGGGAGTGAAGAGCAGTTCTTC
TRBV7-2,TRBJ2-3,.,many,CASSLLGLPGTDTQYF,TGTGCCAGCAGCTTACTCGGTCTCCCCGGCACAGATACGCAGTATTTT
TRBV9,TRBJ2-7,.,.,CASSVDWAGEQYF,TGTGCCAGCAGCGTAGACTGGGCGGGGGAGCAGTACTTC
TRBV6-1,TRBJ1-1,TRBD1,few,CASPQGASEAFF,TGTGCCAGTCCTCAGGGGGCGTCTGAAGCTTTCTTT
TRBV7-2,TRBJ1-5,.,few,CASSLSPRGAGQPQHF,TGTGCCAGCAGCTTATCCCCACGGGGGGCAGGTCAGCCCCAGCATTTT